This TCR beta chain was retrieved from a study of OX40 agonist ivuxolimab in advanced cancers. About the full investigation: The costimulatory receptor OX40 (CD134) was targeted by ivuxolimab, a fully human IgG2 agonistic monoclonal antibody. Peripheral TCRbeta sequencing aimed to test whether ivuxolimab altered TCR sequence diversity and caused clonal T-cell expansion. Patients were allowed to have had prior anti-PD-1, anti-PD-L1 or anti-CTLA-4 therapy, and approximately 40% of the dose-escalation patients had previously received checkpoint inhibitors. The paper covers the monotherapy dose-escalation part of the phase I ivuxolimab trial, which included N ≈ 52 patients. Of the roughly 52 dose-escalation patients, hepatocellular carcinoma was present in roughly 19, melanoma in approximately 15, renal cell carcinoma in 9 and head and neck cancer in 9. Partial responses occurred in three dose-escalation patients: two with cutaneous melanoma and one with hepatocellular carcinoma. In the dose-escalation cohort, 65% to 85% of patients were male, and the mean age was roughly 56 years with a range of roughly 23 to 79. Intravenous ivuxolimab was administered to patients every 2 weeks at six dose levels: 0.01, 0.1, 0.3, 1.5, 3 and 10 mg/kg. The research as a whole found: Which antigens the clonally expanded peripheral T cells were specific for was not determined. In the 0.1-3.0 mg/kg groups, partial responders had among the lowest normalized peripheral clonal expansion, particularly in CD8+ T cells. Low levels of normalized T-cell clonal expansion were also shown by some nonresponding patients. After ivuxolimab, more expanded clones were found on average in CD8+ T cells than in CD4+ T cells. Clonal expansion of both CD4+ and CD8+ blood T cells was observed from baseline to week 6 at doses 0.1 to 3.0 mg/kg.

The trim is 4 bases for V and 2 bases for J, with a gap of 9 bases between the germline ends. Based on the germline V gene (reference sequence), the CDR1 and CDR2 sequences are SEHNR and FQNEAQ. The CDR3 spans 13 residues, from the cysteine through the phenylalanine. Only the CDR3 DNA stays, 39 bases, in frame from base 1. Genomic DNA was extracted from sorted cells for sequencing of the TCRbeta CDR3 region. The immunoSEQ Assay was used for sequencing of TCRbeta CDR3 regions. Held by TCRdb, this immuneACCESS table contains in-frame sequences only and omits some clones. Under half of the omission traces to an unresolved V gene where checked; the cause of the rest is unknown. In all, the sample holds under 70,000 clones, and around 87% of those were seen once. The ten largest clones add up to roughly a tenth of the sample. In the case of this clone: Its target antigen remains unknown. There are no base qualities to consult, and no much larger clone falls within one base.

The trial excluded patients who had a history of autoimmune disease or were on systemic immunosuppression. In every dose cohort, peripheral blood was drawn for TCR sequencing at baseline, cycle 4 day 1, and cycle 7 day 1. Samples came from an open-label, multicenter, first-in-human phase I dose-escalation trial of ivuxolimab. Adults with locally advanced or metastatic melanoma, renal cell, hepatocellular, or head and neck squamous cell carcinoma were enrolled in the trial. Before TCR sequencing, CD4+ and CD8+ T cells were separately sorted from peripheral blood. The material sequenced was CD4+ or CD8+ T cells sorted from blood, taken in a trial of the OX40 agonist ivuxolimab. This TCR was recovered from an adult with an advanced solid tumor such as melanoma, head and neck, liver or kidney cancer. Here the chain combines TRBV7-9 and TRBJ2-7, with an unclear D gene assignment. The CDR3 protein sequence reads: CASSYLAPYEQYF. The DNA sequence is TGTGCCAGCAGCTACCTTGCTCCCTACGAGCAGTACTTC.